Shown below are 10 T cell receptor beta chains from a single sample sequenced in a study of liver allograft versus peripheral blood T cells. Study summary: Transplanted-liver and recipient peripheral blood T cell receptor repertoires were compared.

TCRdb re-called the reads through MiXCR, storing one row per CDR3 protein. The data show fewer than 15,000 distinct CDR3 sequences, 15% to 20% seen once. These receptors were taken from a human patient who had a liver transplant. Part of the T cell pool may stem from the graft donor.

The CDR3 DNA reads TGTGCCAGCAGTTTTATGGCTGAGACTGAAGCTTTCTTT. It encodes CASSFMAETEAFF. This rearrangement joins TRBV27 to TRBJ1-1; D is undetermined. Trimming removed 3 bases at V and 5 bases at J, with 10 bases between. The CDR3 runs 13 residues. CDR1 is MNHEY, CDR2 SMNVEV, per germline (reference sequence).

This clonotype was seen ten or more times. V and J are TRBV6-5 and TRBJ2-2; 12 bases fit TRBD2. After removal of 6 bases from V and 4 bases from J, the junction contained 12 bases not matched to a gene. The CDR3 is 18 residues long. From germline, CDR1 is MNHEY and CDR2 SVGAGI. The CDR3 protein is CASRTPPSGRAVTGELFF. The DNA for the CDR3 is TGTGCCAGCAGAACACCACCTAGCGGGAGGGCCGTCACCGGGGAGCTGTTTTTT.

V gene TRBV7-9 combines with J gene TRBJ2-7, with TRBD2 identical over 9 bases. The CDR3 loop spans 15 amino acids. Trimming at V came to 5 bases and at J to 1 base, leaving 6 bases not matched to a gene. Per germline, CDR1 SEHNR and CDR2 FQNEAQ (reference sequence). CDR3 nucleotide sequence: TGTGCCAGCAGCGATACTAGCGGGCCTTCCTACGAGCAGTACTTC. Translating it yields CASSDTSGPSYEQYF.

V is TRBV27 and J is TRBJ2-7, with 8 nucleotides matching TRBD2. The CDR3 contains 16 residues. Trimming removed 4 bases from V and 2 bases from J; junction bases left unmatched: 10. Per germline, CDR1 MNHEY and CDR2 SMNVEV (reference sequence). This CDR3 is CASSSGGGRIAYEQYF. The CDR3 region has the DNA TGTGCCAGCAGTTCCGGGGGGGGGCGCATCGCCTACGAGCAGTACTTC.

This clonotype came up a few times. CDR3 sequence (DNA): TGTGCCAGCAGCTGGGGAAATGAGCAGTTCTTC. This codes for CASSWGNEQFF. The V call is TRBV5-6, the J call TRBJ2-1; the D is unclear. The CDR3 contains 11 residues. V was pared by 3 bases and J by 7 bases, with 5 bases between. Germline CDR1 is SGHDT and CDR2 is YYEEEE. The variable domain in full, with the rest retrieved from reference TRBV5-6 and TRBJ2-1, is DAGVTQSPTHLIKTRGQQVTLRCSPKSGHDTVSWYQQALGQGPQFIFQYYEEEERQRGNFPDRFSGHQFPNYSSELNVNALLLGDSALYLCASSWGNEQFFGPGTRLTVL.

This clonotype is judged medium-sized. V gene TRBV18 combines with J gene TRBJ1-4, with D uncertain. The CDR3 has 16 residues. V was shortened by 2 bases and J by 8 bases, with 18 bases between the two germline ends. The V gene's germline CDR1 is KGHSH and CDR2 LQKENI. The DNA of the CDR3 is TGTGCCAGCTCACCAGCAGCGCGCTCTCGAAAAGAAAAACTGTTTTTT. This encodes CASSPAARSRKEKLFF.

The sample holds many counts of this clonotype. The chain employs TRBV5-6 and TRBJ1-1; 8 bases agree with TRBD1. The germline V gene encodes CDR1 SGHDT and CDR2 YYEEEE. V dropped 3 bases and J dropped 4; count of bases not matched to a gene: 8. The length of the CDR3 is 15 residues. CDR3 sequence (DNA): TGTGCCAGCAGCTACTGGGACAGGCGAGGCACTGAAGCTTTCTTT. It codes for CASSYWDRRGTEAFF.

By sample share, this clonotype is medium-sized. V gene TRBV29-1 combines with J gene TRBJ2-7, with 7 bases that match TRBD2. The CDR3 is 12 residues long. Per germline, CDR1 SQVTM and CDR2 ANQGSEA. The V and J ends lost 4 bases and 8 bases, in that order; junction bases with no gene match: 8. CDR3 region: CSVVPAGVKQYF. Here the CDR3 DNA reads TGCAGCGTTGTTCCCGCGGGAGTTAAGCAGTACTTC.

This clonotype was observed a few times. This sequence joins TRBV7-2 and TRBJ1-5; 7 nucleotides align to TRBD1. This CDR3 is built from 16 residues. Germline CDR1 reads SGHTA; CDR2 reads FQGNSA. V lost 5 bases, J lost 0 bases, and 7 bases stayed unmatched. Written as DNA, the CDR3 is TGTGCCAGCAGCCTCCAGGGACAGATTAGCAATCAGCCCCAGCATTTT. The encoded protein is CASSLQGQISNQPQHF.

V is TRBV11-2 and J is TRBJ2-3; 9 nucleotides match TRBD1. There are 13 residues in the CDR3. V lost 11 bases, J lost 4 bases, and 7 bases stayed unmatched. Looked up from germline, CDR1 is SGHAT and CDR2 is FQNNGV. CDR3 coding DNA: TGTGCCGGCGGACAGGGGAGTGCAGATACGCAGTATTTT. This translates into CAGGQGSADTQYF.